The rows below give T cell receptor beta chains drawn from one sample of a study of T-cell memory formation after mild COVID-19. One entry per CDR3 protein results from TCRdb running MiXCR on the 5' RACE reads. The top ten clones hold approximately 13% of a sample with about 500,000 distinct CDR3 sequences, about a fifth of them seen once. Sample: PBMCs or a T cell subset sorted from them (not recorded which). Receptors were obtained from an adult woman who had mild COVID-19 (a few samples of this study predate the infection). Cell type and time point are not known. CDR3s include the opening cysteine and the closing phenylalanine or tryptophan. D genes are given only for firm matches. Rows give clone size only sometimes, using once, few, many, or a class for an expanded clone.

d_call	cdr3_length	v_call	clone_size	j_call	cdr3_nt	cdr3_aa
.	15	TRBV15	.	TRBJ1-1	TGTGCCACCAGCAGACCCGGGCCCACCTCCGCTGAAGCTTTCTTT	CATSRPGPTSAEAFF
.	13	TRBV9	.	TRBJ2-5	TGTGCCAGCAGCGTACCTCTTCAAGAGACCCAGTACTTC	CASSVPLQETQYF
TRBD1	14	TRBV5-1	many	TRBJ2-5	TGCGCCAGCAGCAATCGGACAGGCCAAGAGACCCAGTACTTC	CASSNRTGQETQYF
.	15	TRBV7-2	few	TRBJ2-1	TGTGCCAGCAGCTCCGAGGGGGGGAAATCGGATGAGCAGTTCTTC	CASSSEGGKSDEQFF
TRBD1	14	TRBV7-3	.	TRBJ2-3	TGTGCCAGCAGTTGGACAGGGGAGACAGATACGCAGTATTTT	CASSWTGETDTQYF
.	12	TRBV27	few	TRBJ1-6	TGTGCCAGCAGCCAGTACGGGTCACCCCTCCACTTT	CASSQYGSPLHF
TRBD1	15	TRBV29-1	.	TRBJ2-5	TGCAGCGTTGATGTAACAGGGGGAGGTTTGGAGACCCAGTACTTC	CSVDVTGGGLETQYF
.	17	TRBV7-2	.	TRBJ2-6	TGTGCCAGCAGCTTAGGATCGGGGGTTCCTGGGGCCAACGTCCTGACTTTC	CASSLGSGVPGANVLTF
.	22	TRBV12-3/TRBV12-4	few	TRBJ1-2	TGTGCCAGCAGTTTAGCCAGATATGAGGGGGTACAGGCCTTCCCCGTTAACTATGGCTACACCTTC	CASSLARYEGVQAFPVNYGYTF
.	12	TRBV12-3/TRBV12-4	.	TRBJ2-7	TGTGCCAGCAGTTGGGGGGATGGCGAGCAGTACTTC	CASSWGDGEQYF
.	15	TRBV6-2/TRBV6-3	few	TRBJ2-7	TGTGCCAGCAGTCCCCGGGGGAGGTCGACCTACGAGCAGTACTTC	CASSPRGRSTYEQYF
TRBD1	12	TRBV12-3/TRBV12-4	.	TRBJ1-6	TGTGCCAGCAGGGGCCAGGGGGGTGGCCTCCACTTT	CASRGQGGGLHF
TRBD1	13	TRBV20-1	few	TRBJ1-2	TGCAGTGCTAGGGGACAGGGTAACTATGGCTACACCTTC	CSARGQGNYGYTF
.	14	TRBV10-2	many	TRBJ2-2	TGCGCCAGCAGTGTCGAGACTAGTACCGGGGAGCTGTTTTTT	CASSVETSTGELFF
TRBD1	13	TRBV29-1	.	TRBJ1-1	TGCAGCGGCAACTCTAGGGGGCCGGATGAAGCTTTCTTT	CSGNSRGPDEAFF
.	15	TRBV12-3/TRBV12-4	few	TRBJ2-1	TGTGCCAGCAGTTTAGGGGCGCCTCCCCTCAATGAGCAGTTCTTC	CASSLGAPPLNEQFF
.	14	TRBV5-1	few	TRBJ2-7	TGCGCCAGCAGCTTAGGCCAGGCAGTCTACGAGCAGTACTTC	CASSLGQAVYEQYF
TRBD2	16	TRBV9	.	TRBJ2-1	TGTGCCAGCAGCGCCGTCGGTTTGCGGGGGACGTATGAGCAGTTCTTC	CASSAVGLRGTYEQFF
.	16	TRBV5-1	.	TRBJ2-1	TGCGCCAGCAGCTTGGGGCGAGCGGGCTCCTACAATGAGCAGTTCTTC	CASSLGRAGSYNEQFF
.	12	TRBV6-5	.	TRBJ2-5	TGTGCCAGCACCACGGGGGTTGAGACCCAGTACTTC	CASTTGVETQYF
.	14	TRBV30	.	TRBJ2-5	TGTGCCTGGAGTGTACAAAGGGGGAGAGGGACCCAGTACTTC	CAWSVQRGRGTQYF
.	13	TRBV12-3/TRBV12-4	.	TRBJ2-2	TGTGCCAGCAGTTCGAGGGCGCCCGGGGAGCTGTTTTTT	CASSSRAPGELFF
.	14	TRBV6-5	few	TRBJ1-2	TGTGCCAGCAGTTTGCGGCAGTCCACGGAGGGCTACACCTTC	CASSLRQSTEGYTF
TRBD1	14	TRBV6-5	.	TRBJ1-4	TGTGCCAGCAGGGGGACAGGGGTCGGTGAAAAACTGTTTTTT	CASRGTGVGEKLFF
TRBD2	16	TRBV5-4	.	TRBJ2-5	TGTGCCAGCAGCTTGCGGTGGACTAGCGGGCAAGAGACCCAGTACTTC	CASSLRWTSGQETQYF
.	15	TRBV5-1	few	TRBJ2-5	TGCGCCAGCAGGTTCCGGGGACACTTTCAAGAGACCCAGTACTTC	CASRFRGHFQETQYF
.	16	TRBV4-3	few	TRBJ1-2	TGCGCCAGCAGCCAAGACCCCGTGGCAGTAAACTATGGCTACACCTTC	CASSQDPVAVNYGYTF
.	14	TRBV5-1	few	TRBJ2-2	TGCGCCAGCAGCCCGTCCCCCAGGCTCGGGGAGCTGTTTTTT	CASSPSPRLGELFF
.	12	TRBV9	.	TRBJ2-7	TGTGCCAGCAGCGAGAACGACTACGAGCAGTACTTC	CASSENDYEQYF
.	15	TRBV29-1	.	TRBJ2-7	TGCAGCGTGGAAGTGACGGGCGACCTCTCCTACGAGCAGTACTTC	CSVEVTGDLSYEQYF
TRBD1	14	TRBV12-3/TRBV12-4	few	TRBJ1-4	TGTGCCAGCAGTTTAGCAGGGGGCAGTGAAAAACTGTTTTTT	CASSLAGGSEKLFF
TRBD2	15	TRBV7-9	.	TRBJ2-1	TGTGCCAGCAGCCCCGGGACTAGCTTCTACAATGAGCAGTTCTTC	CASSPGTSFYNEQFF
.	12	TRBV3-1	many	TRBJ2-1	TGTGCCAGCAGCCAAGTAGGGAATGAGCAGTTCTTC	CASSQVGNEQFF
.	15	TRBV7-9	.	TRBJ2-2	TGTGCCAGCAGCTTGGCTACTAGGGTCACCGGGGAGCTGTTTTTT	CASSLATRVTGELFF
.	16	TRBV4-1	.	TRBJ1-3	TGCGCCAGCAGCCAAGCCCATGGGGCAAATGGAAACACCATATATTTT	CASSQAHGANGNTIYF
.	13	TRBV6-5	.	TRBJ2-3	TGTGCCAGCAGCCAGGTGATGTCAGATACGCAGTATTTT	CASSQVMSDTQYF
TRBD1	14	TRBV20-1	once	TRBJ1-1	TGCAGTGCTCCCGACAGGGCCGCGAACACTGAAGCTTTCTTT	CSAPDRAANTEAFF
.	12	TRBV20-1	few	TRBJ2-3	TGCAGTGTTCAATCTGACGCAGATACGCAGTATTTT	CSVQSDADTQYF
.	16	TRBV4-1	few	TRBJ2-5	TGCGCCAGCAGCCAAGAACCGGGGGGCTACCAAGAGACCCAGTACTTC	CASSQEPGGYQETQYF
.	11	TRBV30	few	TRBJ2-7	TGTGCCTGGAGTGGCGGGGACGAGCAGTACTTC	CAWSGGDEQYF
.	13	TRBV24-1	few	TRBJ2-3	TGTGCCACCAGTGATTACTCTTTAGATACGCAGTATTTT	CATSDYSLDTQYF
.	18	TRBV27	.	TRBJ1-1	.	CASSLFGPGVGIGTEDFF
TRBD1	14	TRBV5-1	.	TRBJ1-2	TGCGCCAGCAGCTCGGAGACAGGGAACTATGGCTACACCTTC	CASSSETGNYGYTF
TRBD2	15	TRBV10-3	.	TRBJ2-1	TGTGCCATCAAACCTACTAGCGGGGGGGCCGATGAGCAGTTCTTC	CAIKPTSGGADEQFF
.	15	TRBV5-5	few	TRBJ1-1	TGTGCCAGCAGCTTGGAGGGGGGGGGCAGCACTGAAGCTTTCTTT	CASSLEGGGSTEAFF
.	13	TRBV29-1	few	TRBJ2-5	TGCAGCCTAAGGGTTAGCTCCGAAGGGACCCAGTACTTC	CSLRVSSEGTQYF
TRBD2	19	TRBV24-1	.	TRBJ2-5	TGTGCCACCAGTGATACACTAGCGGGGGGGAACCGAAACCAAGAGACCCAGTACTTC	CATSDTLAGGNRNQETQYF
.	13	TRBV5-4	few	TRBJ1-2	TGTGCCAGCAGCTTGCGAGGGGAGCATGGCTACACCTTC	CASSLRGEHGYTF